This T cell receptor beta chain was recovered during a study of blood T cell repertoires in COVID-19. The data were produced by immunoSEQ multiplex PCR, yet TCRdb's version contains in-frame clones alone and is incomplete. The sample carries hundreds of thousands of clones, more than 75% recorded once. Germline V gene lookup returns CDR1 LNHNV and CDR2 YYDKDF (reference sequence). Trimming took off 0 bases at V and 0 bases at J, with 8 bases between the two ends. The CDR3 is made up of 15 amino acids. What was sequenced was PBMCs or T cells enriched from blood (not recorded which). V gene TRBV15 combines with J gene TRBJ1-1; a possible D gene is TRBD1 (6 bases). The sequence came from a man aged 18-30 years who had recovered from COVID-19. CDR3 in DNA: TGTGCCACCAGCAGAGAGGACAGACTGAACACTGAAGCTTTCTTT. It specifies CATSREDRLNTEAFF.